The 24 T cell receptor beta chains listed next were all sequenced from one sample in a study of blood T cell repertoires in COVID-19. Repertoires were generated with immunoSEQ multiplex PCR, while TCRdb's copy carries only in-frame clones and drops some. Of 250,000 to 300,000 clones listed, roughly nine tenths are singletons. The sample consisted of peripheral blood. All receptors derive from a woman aged 25-40 years with COVID-19, enrolled during active disease.

The chain uses TRBV11-2 and TRBJ2-2, with D hard to call. Germline V gene data show CDR1 as SGHAT and CDR2 as FQNNGV. Between the trimmed V and J ends, which lost 6 bases and 2 bases, there was a span of 10 bases. This CDR3 comprises 14 residues. Here the CDR3 DNA reads TGTGCCAGCAGGTCCCCTAAAAACACCGGGGAGCTGTTTTTT. Translating gives CASRSPKNTGELFF.

V gene TRBV7-9 combines with J gene TRBJ1-1, with TRBD1 identical over 7 bases. Germline V lookup: CDR1 SEHNR, CDR2 FQNEAQ (reference sequence). CDR3 size: 17 residues. The V segment lost 1 base and the J segment 1 base; nucleotides outside the gene matches: 9. This CDR3 is CASSLEVLRDRNTEAFF. DNA of the CDR3: TGTGCCAGCAGCTTAGAAGTCCTTCGGGACAGGAACACTGAAGCTTTCTTT. Variable domain in full (rest from reference TRBV7-9 and TRBJ1-1): DTGVSQNPRHKITKRGQNVTFRCDPISEHNRLYWYRQTLGQGPEFLTYFQNEAQLEKSRLLSDRFSAERPKGSFSTLEIQRTEQGDSAMYLCASSLEVLRDRNTEAFFGQGTRLTVV.

The chain links TRBV4-1 to TRBJ2-1; weak D call: TRBD2 (5 bases). This CDR3 has 15 residues. Germline V gives CDR1 MGHRA, CDR2 YSYEKL. Trimming left V 1 base short and J 2 bases short, with 9 bases between. CDR3 amino acids: CASSQVWGAYNEQFF. The CDR3 DNA reads as TGCGCCAGCAGCCAAGTTTGGGGAGCCTACAATGAGCAGTTCTTC.

The rearrangement joins TRBV5-4 to TRBJ2-2; TRBD1 might be the D (6 bases). Germline-derived CDR1 and CDR2 are SGHNT and YYREEE (reference sequence). The V end lost 3 bases, the J end lost 6 bases, and 12 bases lay between the germline ends. The CDR3 runs 14 residues. CDR3 sequence (DNA): TGTGCCAGCAGCTCACAGGGAAGGGCCGGGGAGCTGTTTTTT. This gives the protein CASSSQGRAGELFF.

This clone was seen more than once but under ten times. The chain carries TRBV7-6 and TRBJ1-4, with TRBD1 as a possible D gene (5 bases). The CDR3 covers 16 residues. Trimming left V 0 bases short and J 3 bases short, with 11 bases between. The germline V gene encodes CDR1 SGHVS and CDR2 FNYEAQ. CDR3 in DNA: TGTGCCAGCAGCTTAGCTTCAGGGTTATCTAATGAAAAACTGTTTTTT. Translating it yields CASSLASGLSNEKLFF.

The V call is TRBV27, the J call TRBJ2-7; D may be TRBD2 (6 bases). Germline V gene data show CDR1 as MNHEY and CDR2 as SMNVEV (reference sequence). The CDR3 has 17 amino acids. The germline V and J ends were trimmed by 5 bases and 1 base, with 21 bases remaining between them. CDR3 amino acids: CASSPLLMGGPSYEQYF. CDR3 nucleotide sequence: TGTGCCAGCAGTCCCCTACTCATGGGGGGTCCTTCCTACGAGCAGTACTTC.

DNA of the CDR3: TGCGCCAGCAGCTTGGGGGCGGGCACTGAAGCTTTCTTT. Protein: CASSLGAGTEAFF. The V and J genes are TRBV5-1 and TRBJ1-1, with no clear D. Trimming removed 0 bases at V and 4 bases at J, with 7 bases between. This CDR3 region has 13 residues. CDR1 is SGHRS, CDR2 YFSETQ, per germline. Full variable domain (remainder filled in from reference TRBV5-1 and TRBJ1-1): KAGVTQTPRYLIKTRGQQVTLSCSPISGHRSVSWYQQTPGQGLQFLFEYFSETQRNKGNFPGRFSGRQFSNSRSEMNVSTLELGDSALYLCASSLGAGTEAFFGQGTRLTVV.

This clone was detected a few times. V is TRBV29-1 and J is TRBJ2-3, with D possibly TRBD1 on 6 matching bases. Looked up from germline, CDR1 is SQVTM and CDR2 is ANQGSEA. There are 14 residues in the CDR3. V shed 6 bases and J shed 5 bases, with 18 bases lying between them. Written as DNA, the CDR3 is TGCAGCGTCGCCGGGACATTGGGTGGAGATACGCAGTATTTT. Its translation is CSVAGTLGGDTQYF.

V usage is TRBV4-1 and J usage is TRBJ1-6, with D unresolved. This CDR3 has 14 residues. With 3 bases removed from V and 2 bases from J, the gap between germline ends came to 5 bases. Germline values: CDR1 MGHRA, CDR2 YSYEKL. The CDR3 loop is CASSQSTYNSPLHF. In DNA, the CDR3 is TGCGCCAGCAGCCAGAGTACCTATAATTCACCCCTCCACTTT.

This clone was observed once. The chain carries TRBV15 and TRBJ1-2, with D tentatively TRBD1 (5 bases). In germline, CDR1 is LNHNV, CDR2 YYDKDF (reference sequence). CDR3 length: 12 amino acids. Trimming removed 6 bases at V and 1 base at J, with 6 bases between. CDR3 region: CATRGVNYGYTF. CDR3 sequence (DNA): TGTGCCACCAGAGGGGTTAACTATGGCTACACCTTC.

The chain carries TRBV4-1 and TRBJ1-1; D remains unclear. Germline values: CDR1 MGHRA, CDR2 YSYEKL. Trimming stripped 7 bases from V and 1 base from J, with 13 bases between. This CDR3 is built from 14 residues. The CDR3 DNA follows: TGCGCCAGCAAACTAGAAGTGGCGAACACTGAAGCTTTCTTT. Translation gives CASKLEVANTEAFF.

The chain carries TRBV6-1 and TRBJ2-7; TRBD2 matches at 8 bases. The V segment lost 3 bases and the J segment 4 bases; nucleotides outside the gene matches: 5. Germline lookup yields CDR1 MNHNS and CDR2 SASEGT. The length of the CDR3 is 14 residues. The CDR3 DNA is TGTGCCAGCAGTGACGGGGGGGCTCGGTACGAGCAGTACTTC. It yields the protein CASSDGGARYEQYF.

This chain connects TRBV29-1 to TRBJ1-2, with D unresolved. The length of the CDR3 is 14 residues. The V end lost 5 bases, the J end lost 4 bases, and 17 bases lay between the germline ends. Germline V lookup: CDR1 SQVTM, CDR2 ANQGSEA. CDR3 nucleotides: TGCAGCGTTCCCGTAGGACGAAGCGGCTATGGCTACACCTTC. This encodes CSVPVGRSGYGYTF.

This rearrangement joins TRBV6-5 to TRBJ1-3; maybe TRBD1 (6 bases). CDR3 size: 14 residues. Looked up from germline, CDR1 is MNHEY and CDR2 is SVGAGI. The V end lost 6 bases, the J end lost 7 bases, and 16 bases lay between the germline ends. The CDR3 sequence: CASSRDIVENTIYF. CDR3 coding DNA: TGTGCCAGCAGCCGGGACATCGTCGAGAACACCATATATTTT.

This chain uses TRBV27 with TRBJ1-6, with 8 bases fitting TRBD1. Germline V gene sequence: CDR1 MNHEY, CDR2 SMNVEV (reference sequence). The CDR3 consists of 15 residues. V lost 5 bases to trimming and J lost 2 bases; unmatched junction nucleotides: 2. The CDR3 DNA reads as TGTGCCAGCAGTATGACAGGGGCCTATAATTCACCCCTCCACTTT. It encodes CASSMTGAYNSPLHF.

This clone was recorded only once. This chain's CDR3 is CAWSTGAGYGYTF. The CDR3 region has the DNA TGTGCCTGGTCGACAGGGGCGGGGTATGGCTACACCTTC. The rearrangement joins TRBV30 to TRBJ1-2, with TRBD1 matching over 8 bases. CDR3 length: 13 amino acids. Losses at the gene ends were 5 bases for V and 5 bases for J; bases not matched to a gene: 7. Germline CDR1 and CDR2: GTSNPN and SVGIG (reference sequence).

V usage is TRBV3-1 (or the pseudogene TRBV3-2) and J usage is TRBJ2-1; TRBD2 agrees at 11 bases. J lost 6 bases, V lost 1 base, and 5 bases had no gene match. The CDR3 is 16 residues long. CDR1 is LGHDT, CDR2 YNNKEL, per germline (reference sequence). CDR3 in DNA: TGTGCCAGCAGCCAAGTCGCTAGCGGGGGGTCCAATGAGCAGTTCTTC. This gives the protein CASSQVASGGSNEQFF.

The V and J genes are TRBV4-1 and TRBJ1-6, with a possible D match to TRBD1 (5 bases). Germline V gene data show CDR1 as MGHRA and CDR2 as YSYEKL. The CDR3 contains 16 residues. Between the trimmed V and J ends, which lost 0 bases and 10 bases, there was a span of 16 bases. The CDR3 reads CASSQERWEGVSPLHF. The CDR3 DNA is TGCGCCAGCAGCCAAGAGAGGTGGGAAGGGGTCTCACCCCTCCACTTT.

The J gene is TRBJ2-3, the V gene TRBV2; D perhaps matches TRBD1 (5 bases). Trimming pared 5 bases from V and 7 bases from J, leaving 13 bases between. This CDR3 has 13 residues. Germline CDR1 reads SNHLY; CDR2 reads FYNNEI. CDR3 in amino acids: CASSQTKGYTQYF. The DNA for the CDR3 is TGTGCCAGCAGTCAGACAAAGGGGTATACGCAGTATTTT.

This clone was detected once. V and J are TRBV6-4 and TRBJ1-6, with 7 bases aligning to TRBD1. This CDR3 is 14 amino acids long. V shed 5 bases, J shed 7 bases, and the junction held 5 bases outside the gene matches. CDR1 MRHNA and CDR2 SNTAGT come from the germline V gene. The CDR3 here is CASSPTGPNSPLHF. CDR3 bases: TGTGCCAGCAGTCCGACAGGGCCAAATTCACCCCTCCACTTT.

The chain's CDR3 is CASSVRGQPQHF. The CDR3 DNA sequence: TGTGCCAGCAGCGTCCGGGGTCAGCCCCAGCATTTT. The chain employs TRBV7-9 and TRBJ1-5; D not certain. This CDR3 has 12 residues. Germline CDR1 is SEHNR and CDR2 is FQNEAQ (reference sequence). V was cut by 5 bases and J by 6 bases, with 8 bases left in between.

The chain recombines TRBV7-9 with TRBJ2-7; D remains ambiguous. Germline V CDR1 and CDR2: SEHNR, FQNEAQ (reference sequence). Trimming removed 2 bases at V and 3 bases at J, with 5 bases between. This CDR3 has 12 amino acids. The CDR3 protein is CASSLNSYEQYF. As DNA, the CDR3 is TGTGCCAGCAGCTTAAACAGCTACGAGCAGTACTTC.

This clone was seen a few times. The chain carries TRBV11-2 and TRBJ1-6, with 11 positions matching TRBD1. This CDR3 comprises 16 residues. The germline V gene has CDR1 SGHAT and CDR2 FQNNGV. The J segment lost 10 bases and the V segment lost 5 bases, leaving 10 bases of the junction unmatched. Here the CDR3 reads CASSTSPGQGGSPLHF. The DNA for the CDR3 is TGTGCCAGCAGCACCTCCCCGGGACAGGGGGGCTCACCCCTCCACTTT.

CDR3 in amino acids: CASSRDSADSGANVLTF. In DNA, the CDR3 is TGTGCCAGCAGCCGGGACAGCGCGGACTCTGGGGCCAACGTCCTGACTTTC. The V call is TRBV5-4, the J call TRBJ2-6; TRBD1 agrees at 7 bases. The J segment lost 0 bases and the V segment lost 4 bases, leaving 7 bases of the junction unmatched. There are 17 residues in the CDR3. Germline values: CDR1 SGHNT, CDR2 YYREEE (reference sequence).